Listed here are 32 T cell receptor beta chains from one sample, sequenced in a study of T cells in Graves' hyperthyroidism and ophthalmopathy. The source material, RNA transcripts, was used to amplify TCR beta CDR3 regions. HTBI primers were used for first-round RT-PCR of the TCR CDR3. A single record per CDR3 protein comes from TCRdb applying MiXCR to the multiplex PCR reads. The sample records about 600,000 distinct CDR3 sequences, about a sixth being singletons. Sequencing input: blood. Source of these receptors: a woman aged 40-49 years with Graves' ophthalmopathy.

As for this clonotype: One junction end does not reproduce the germline sequence, and a read error may be involved. The V gene is TRBV11-2, the J gene TRBJ2-1; the D is unclear. In germline, CDR1 is SGHAT, CDR2 FQNNGV. The CDR3 extends over 12 amino acids. CDR3 amino acids: CTSRLGPSEQFF. CDR3 nucleotide sequence: TGTACCAGCAGACTTGGCCCCAGTGAGCAGTTCTTC.

This clonotype was picked up many times. This chain links TRBV18 with TRBJ2-3; 8 nucleotides line up with TRBD2. This CDR3 comprises 16 residues. The germline CDR1 and CDR2 sequences are KGHSH and LQKENI. Trimming at V came to 3 bases and at J to 2 bases, leaving 7 bases not matched to a gene. CDR3 DNA: TGTGCCAGCTCACCTCAAGAGCGGGGGTTCACAGATACGCAGTATTTT. Encoded protein: CASSPQERGFTDTQYF.

At least ten counts were recorded for this clonotype. The CDR3 sequence: CALFRDRGLTEAFF. CDR3 sequence (DNA): TGTGCCTTGTTCCGGGACAGGGGATTAACTGAAGCTTTCTTT. V gene TRBV30 combines with J gene TRBJ1-1; 10 nucleotides line up with TRBD1. The V gene's germline CDR1 is GTSNPN and CDR2 SVGIG (reference sequence). This CDR3 is 14 amino acids long. V shed 7 bases and J 5 bases; nucleotides not matched to a gene: 10.

A single count supports this clonotype. A much bigger clone sits one base away, suggesting this may be a read error. This chain joins TRBV10-2 and TRBJ1-5; D is undetermined. The CDR3 length is 15 residues. Germline values: CDR1 WSHSY, CDR2 SAAADI. The CDR3 nucleotides read TGCGCCGGCAGCCCCCCGGGTGGAGGCAATCAGCCCCAGCATTTT. Its protein is CAGSPPGGGNQPQHF.

In this sample, this clonotype turned up a few times. V gene TRBV12-3 or TRBV12-4 combines with J gene TRBJ2-5; the D gene is possibly TRBD2 (6 bases). The length of the CDR3 is 14 residues. Trimming pared 6 bases from V and 5 bases from J, leaving 16 bases between. CDR3 in DNA: TGTGCCAGCAGCGGAGGGGCAGGGTGGGAGACCCAGTACTTC. Translation gives CASSGGAGWETQYF.

This chain uses TRBV9 with TRBJ1-3; D may be TRBD1 (5 bases). Germline CDR1 and CDR2: SGDLS and YYNGEE. V was cut by 0 bases and J by 5 bases, with 9 bases left in between. The CDR3 loop spans 14 amino acids. CDR3 DNA: TGTGCCAGCAGCGTAGGACAGAACAGAAACACCATATATTTT. Protein: CASSVGQNRNTIYF.

The chain is built from TRBV29-1 and TRBJ2-2; D possibly corresponds to TRBD1 (6 bases). This CDR3 comprises 16 residues. The V gene's germline CDR1 is SQVTM and CDR2 ANQGSEA. With 4 bases removed from V and 3 bases from J, the gap between germline ends came to 18 bases. This CDR3 reads CSVVQQGVEDTGELFF. CDR3 DNA: TGCAGCGTTGTGCAACAGGGTGTCGAGGACACCGGGGAGCTGTTTTTT.

The chain combines TRBV10-2 with TRBJ1-5, with D uncertain. CDR3 length: 14 amino acids. V was trimmed by 5 bases and J by 4 bases, leaving 12 bases between them. Germline-derived CDR1 and CDR2 are WSHSY and SAAADI. CDR3 nucleotides: TGCGCCAGCAGTATGGGTCAGACAAATCAGCCCCAGCATTTT. Translation gives CASSMGQTNQPQHF.

This clonotype was seen many times. The CDR3 DNA reads as TGTGCCAGCAGGCCCGGTGGGGGGATAGCTGAAGCTTTCTTT. Protein: CASRPGGGIAEAFF. The chain employs TRBV6-1 and TRBJ1-1; possibly TRBD1 for D (5 bases). The germline V and J ends were trimmed by 6 bases and 6 bases, with 17 bases remaining between them. The length of the CDR3 is 14 residues. From germline, CDR1 is MNHNS and CDR2 SASEGT.

This rearrangement joins TRBV5-5 to TRBJ2-7; TRBD1 aligns across 9 bases. This CDR3 spans 15 amino acids. Per germline, CDR1 SGHKS and CDR2 YYEKEE (reference sequence). The J segment lost 5 bases and the V segment lost 4 bases, leaving 10 bases of the junction unmatched. The CDR3 region is CASSPGGTGYHEQYF. The CDR3 DNA reads TGTGCCAGCAGCCCAGGCGGGACAGGGTACCACGAGCAGTACTTC.

At least ten counts were recorded for this clonotype. This chain joins TRBV6-2 or TRBV6-3 and TRBJ2-7; D might be TRBD1 (6 bases). The CDR3 runs 14 residues. Deletions cut 5 bases from V and 7 bases from J, with 18 bases between. Germline values: CDR1 MNHEY, CDR2 SVGEGT. The CDR3 protein is CASSRTEALREQYF. CDR3 nucleotides: TGTGCCAGCAGTCGGACAGAGGCTCTCAGAGAGCAGTACTTC.

This sequence joins TRBV7-3 and TRBJ2-5; D gene ambiguous. V was clipped by 6 bases and J by 5 bases, with 13 bases between them. The V gene's germline CDR1 is SGHTA and CDR2 FQGTGA. The CDR3 consists of 13 residues. DNA for the CDR3: TGTGCCAGCAGTAAATCCCCACTGGAGACCCAGTACTTC. Translating it yields CASSKSPLETQYF.

This clonotype turned up a few times. V and J are TRBV27 and TRBJ2-7; D unresolved. This CDR3 has 15 amino acids. V lost 5 bases, J lost 6 bases, and 20 bases lay in between. The germline V gene encodes CDR1 MNHEY and CDR2 SMNVEV (reference sequence). The CDR3 reads CASSRPLLIEAEQYF. The CDR3 nucleotides are TGTGCCAGCAGTCGCCCACTCCTCATCGAGGCCGAGCAGTACTTC.

This clonotype was picked up many times. The chain carries TRBV7-9 and TRBJ1-5; D not certain. The germline CDR1 and CDR2 sequences are SEHNR and FQNEAQ (reference sequence). The CDR3 has 15 amino acids. Trimming removed 2 bases at V and 0 bases at J, with 8 bases between. The chain's CDR3 is CASSLNGDSNQPQHF. The CDR3 DNA reads TGTGCCAGCAGCTTAAATGGGGATAGCAATCAGCCCCAGCATTTT.

The sample holds a few counts of this clonotype. The J gene is TRBJ1-5, the V gene TRBV20-1, with 7 bases aligning to TRBD1. The CDR3 extends over 17 amino acids. The germline V gene has CDR1 DFQATT and CDR2 SNEGSKA (reference sequence). V shed 3 bases and J 5 bases; nucleotides not matched to a gene: 16. The CDR3 coding sequence is TGCAGTGCTAGCAGCAAGTTGGACAGGCGGGTCCATCAGCCCCAGCATTTT. It codes for CSASSKLDRRVHQPQHF.

This clonotype was seen repeatedly, ten times or more. V usage is TRBV10-1 and J usage is TRBJ1-6, with TRBD1 matching over 9 bases. Germline values: CDR1 WNHNN, CDR2 SYGVQD (reference sequence). This CDR3 is 14 amino acids long. The CDR3 region is CVARGQGMDSPLHF. In DNA form, the CDR3 reads TGCGTCGCGAGGGGACAGGGTATGGATTCACCCCTCCACTTT.

The sample holds one count of this clonotype. The V and J genes are TRBV7-9 and TRBJ1-3, with D unresolved. Between the trimmed V and J ends, which lost 5 bases and 0 bases, there was a span of 17 bases. CDR1 is SEHNR, CDR2 FQNEAQ, per germline (reference sequence). The CDR3 runs 17 residues. CDR3 sequence reads: CASSRSLPPLSGNTIYF. The CDR3 nucleotides are TGTGCCAGCAGCCGGAGTCTTCCGCCGCTCTCTGGAAACACCATATATTTT.

The sample holds many counts of this clonotype. The chain links TRBV28 to TRBJ2-7; 11 bases fit TRBD1. After removal of 7 bases from V and 4 bases from J, the junction contained 12 bases not matched to a gene. The CDR3 totals 16 residues. CDR1 is MDHEN and CDR2 is SYDVKM in the germline V gene. CDR3 region: CASTPGAGQGVYEQYF. The CDR3 nucleotides read TGTGCCAGCACCCCCGGGGCGGGACAGGGGGTTTACGAGCAGTACTTC.

The genes are TRBV6-1 and TRBJ2-7; TRBD2 agrees at 7 bases. CDR1 and CDR2 (germline): MNHNS, SASEGT. The junction had 5 bases not matched to a gene; V was cut back by 6 bases and J by 3 bases. The length of the CDR3 is 13 residues. DNA of the CDR3: TGTGCCAGCAGAAGCGGGACGAACTACGAGCAGTACTTC. This gives the protein CASRSGTNYEQYF.

This chain connects TRBV6-9 to TRBJ1-5, with TRBD1 matching over 7 bases. J gave up 9 bases and V 3 bases, and 8 bases lay outside the gene matches. Per germline, CDR1 MNHGY and CDR2 SVAAGI. This CDR3 has 14 residues. CDR3 coding DNA: TGTGCCAGCAGTTACGGTGACAGGGCTCCGCCCCAGCATTTT. Its translation: CASSYGDRAPPQHF.

The rearrangement uses TRBV3-1 and TRBJ2-2; 9 bases line up with TRBD2. V shed 0 bases, J shed 6 bases, and the junction held 5 bases outside the gene matches. CDR3 length: 16 amino acids. Germline V CDR1 and CDR2: LGHDT, YNNKEL (reference sequence). In DNA, the CDR3 is TGTGCCAGCAGCCAAGATTTGGTAGCGGGGGCCGGGGAGCTGTTTTTT. This gives the protein CASSQDLVAGAGELFF.

This clonotype was seen at least ten times. V gene TRBV28 combines with J gene TRBJ2-4, with D tentatively TRBD1 (5 bases). CDR1 is MDHEN, CDR2 SYDVKM, per germline. The CDR3 consists of 15 residues. V gave up 4 bases and J gave up 0 bases, with 10 bases separating them. CDR3 loop: CASSWSDRAKNIQYF. DNA for the CDR3: TGTGCCAGCAGTTGGTCTGACAGAGCCAAAAACATTCAGTACTTC.

The chain couples TRBV27 to TRBJ2-5, with TRBD2 matching over 7 bases. Germline V CDR1 and CDR2: MNHEY, SMNVEV (reference sequence). Trimming cost V 2 bases and J 5 bases; bases outside gene matches: 8. The CDR3 is made up of 15 amino acids. The CDR3 is CASSLIAGVGETQYF. Here the CDR3 DNA reads TGTGCCAGCAGTTTAATTGCGGGAGTAGGGGAGACCCAGTACTTC.

J is TRBJ2-7 and V is TRBV11-1, with D perhaps matching TRBD1 (6 bases). The V gene's germline CDR1 is SGHAT and CDR2 FQDESV (reference sequence). The CDR3 runs 14 residues. V was shortened by 5 bases and J by 2 bases, with 13 bases between the two germline ends. The CDR3 DNA follows: TGTGCCAGCAGCCCGTGGACAGCTGCCTACGAGCAGTACTTC. Protein product: CASSPWTAAYEQYF.

This clonotype was seen repeatedly, ten times or more. The chain links TRBV3-1 to TRBJ1-5; tentatively, D is TRBD1 (5 bases). The CDR3 spans 14 residues. Deletions cut 1 base from V and 5 bases from J, with 9 bases between. Germline V lookup: CDR1 LGHDT, CDR2 YNNKEL (reference sequence). In DNA, the CDR3 is TGTGCCAGCAGCCAAGGCAGGGTAGATCAGCCCCAGCATTTT. Translated: CASSQGRVDQPQHF.

The chain has TRBV7-9 and TRBJ1-4; tentative D call: TRBD1 (6 bases). CDR1 is SEHNR and CDR2 is FQNEAQ in the germline V gene (reference sequence). Trimming took off 2 bases at V and 3 bases at J, with 10 bases between the two ends. The CDR3 is 15 residues long. The DNA for the CDR3 is TGTGCCAGCAGCTTAATCGGACAGCCTAATGAAAAACTGTTTTTT. This codes for CASSLIGQPNEKLFF.

This clonotype came up many times. V gene TRBV3-1 combines with J gene TRBJ2-1, with unresolved D. Germline V lookup: CDR1 LGHDT, CDR2 YNNKEL (reference sequence). The V end was cut by 1 base, the J end by 7 bases, with 8 bases between. The CDR3 extends over 13 amino acids. CDR3 in DNA: TGTGCCAGCAGCCAAGGTCGTCTTAATGAGCAGTTCTTC. Protein product: CASSQGRLNEQFF.

V usage is TRBV27 and J usage is TRBJ2-7; 9 bases line up with TRBD2. This CDR3 comprises 15 residues. Per the germline V gene, CDR1 is MNHEY and CDR2 is SMNVEV (reference sequence). Losses at the gene ends were 0 bases for V and 6 bases for J; bases not matched to a gene: 6. The CDR3 coding sequence is TGTGCCAGCAGTTTATCGGGCAGCGGGGGGCGCGAGCAGTACTTC. Protein: CASSLSGSGGREQYF.

In the case of this clonotype: An end of the junction does not agree with germline; a read error may underlie this. V usage is TRBV6-5 and J usage is TRBJ1-4; tentatively, D is TRBD1 (5 bases). CDR1 MNHEY and CDR2 SVGAGI come from the germline V gene. This CDR3 contains 15 residues. This CDR3 reads CVSSYGGATNEKLFF. For the CDR3, the DNA is TGTGTCAGCAGTTACGGGGGGGCAACTAATGAAAAACTGTTTTTT.

In its sample, this clonotype was seen a few times. In DNA, the CDR3 is TGTGCCAGCAGCTTGGACGGGCTCAGGCGATCGGAACTGTTTTTT. The encoded protein is CASSLDGLRRSELFF. The chain combines TRBV5-5 with TRBJ1-4; D unclear. V shed 0 bases and J shed 12 bases, with 18 bases lying between them. The V gene's germline CDR1 is SGHKS and CDR2 YYEKEE (reference sequence). The length of the CDR3 is 15 residues.

This sequence joins TRBV7-8 and TRBJ2-1, with 8 bases matching TRBD2. V lost 6 bases to trimming and J lost 10 bases; unmatched junction nucleotides: 17. Germline CDR1 reads SGHVS; CDR2 reads FQNEAQ. The CDR3 length is 16 residues. The CDR3 spells CASSRRAGVMGGEQFF. CDR3 sequence (DNA): TGTGCCAGCAGTCGGCGAGCGGGGGTCATGGGCGGGGAGCAGTTCTTC.

V gene TRBV7-2 combines with J gene TRBJ2-2, with D perhaps matching TRBD1 or TRBD2 (6 bases each). Germline lookup yields CDR1 SGHTA and CDR2 FQGNSA. The V gene lost 3 bases and the J gene lost 6 bases, with 20 bases spanning the gap. The CDR3 covers 17 residues. Written as DNA, the CDR3 is TGTGCCAGCAGCTTGCCGAACGGGGGCATCGTGGCCGGGGAGCTGTTTTTT. Translating gives CASSLPNGGIVAGELFF.